The rows below give T cell receptor beta chains drawn from one sample of a study of cytomegalovirus exposure and HLA in healthy donors. The data were produced by immunoSEQ multiplex PCR, yet TCRdb's version contains in-frame clones alone and is incomplete. The data hold roughly 120,000 clones, with around four fifths observed a single time. Sequenced sample: PBMCs. Source of these receptors: a human donor in good health. The CDR3 runs from the conserved cysteine through the conserved F or W. The order of the fields is V gene, J gene, clone size, D gene, CDR3 length, CDR3 DNA, CDR3 protein. D genes are given only for firm matches. A row's size may be missing; if present it is once, few, many or a size class.

TRBV7-8	TRBJ1-5	.	.	15	TGTGCCAGCAGCTTAGCCGGCGGGGTGGGACAGCCCCAGCATTTT	CASSLAGGVGQPQHF
TRBV19	TRBJ2-7	.	.	12	TGTGCCAGCGCCTCAGGGTCCTACGAGCAGTACTTC	CASASGSYEQYF
TRBV19	TRBJ2-7	.	.	15	TGTGCCAGTAGTATGACTGGGGAGCCCTCCTACGAGCAGTACTTC	CASSMTGEPSYEQYF
TRBV9	TRBJ1-3	.	.	15	TGTGCCAGCAGCGTAGATAACGGAGCCGGAAACACCATATATTTT	CASSVDNGAGNTIYF
TRBV7-6	TRBJ2-2	once	.	15	TGTGCCAGCAGCTTAGTCGAAGCTAACACCGGGGAGCTGTTTTTT	CASSLVEANTGELFF
TRBV7-9	TRBJ1-2	.	.	15	TGTGCCAGCAGCTTAGGAGGCAGATCTAACTATGGCTACACCTTC	CASSLGGRSNYGYTF
TRBV5-6	TRBJ2-3	.	TRBD2	18	TGTGCCAGCAGCTTGGTCTTTCGCTCGCGGGGGGATGCAGATACGCAGTATTTT	CASSLVFRSRGDADTQYF
TRBV5-1	TRBJ1-5	.	.	15	TGCGCCAGCAGCTTGTACTCAGGTGACAATCAGCCCCAGCATTTT	CASSLYSGDNQPQHF
TRBV7-9	TRBJ1-2	.	TRBD1	14	TGTGCCAGCAGCTTAGATGACAGGGGGCTCGGCTACACCTTC	CASSLDDRGLGYTF
TRBV28	TRBJ1-1	.	TRBD1	12	TGTGCCAGCAATGGACAGGGGTTTGAAGCTTTCTTT	CASNGQGFEAFF
TRBV5-1	TRBJ2-5	once	TRBD2	16	TGCGCCAGCAGTTCCGGTTCTCGGGGGGTTCAAGAGACCCAGTACTTC	CASSSGSRGVQETQYF
TRBV4-2	TRBJ2-6	.	.	16	TGTGCCAGCAGCCCTAGGGGGGGGAGCGGGGCCAACGTCCTGACTTTC	CASSPRGGSGANVLTF
TRBV7-8	TRBJ2-5	.	.	16	TGTGCCAGCAGCTTAGGGTGGGGGGGCGGGCAAGAGACCCAGTACTTC	CASSLGWGGGQETQYF
TRBV6-5	TRBJ1-2	.	.	14	TGTGCCAGCAGGAGTCAGGGTAGTAGCTATGGCTACACCTTC	CASRSQGSSYGYTF
TRBV27	TRBJ1-2	.	TRBD1	13	TGTGCCAGCAGTACGACAGGGGGCAGGGGCTACACCTTC	CASSTTGGRGYTF
TRBV5-4	TRBJ1-1	.	.	13	TGTGCCAGCAGCCCGTGGGAGGGTACCTCCCTGGCCTTT	CASSPWEGTSLAF
TRBV4-2	TRBJ2-5	.	TRBD1	15	TGTGCCAGCAGCCACGCGTCTAGGGGGCTAGAGACCCAGTACTTC	CASSHASRGLETQYF
TRBV4-1	TRBJ1-2	.	.	14	TGCGCCAGCAGCCAAGAACCCGGGATCTATGGCTACACCTTC	CASSQEPGIYGYTF
TRBV9	TRBJ2-1	.	TRBD1	14	TGTGCCAGCAGCGTAGTAGGACAGGGAGGAAAGCAGTTCTTC	CASSVVGQGGKQFF
TRBV5-1	TRBJ2-7	.	TRBD1	15	TGCGCCAGCAGCTTTATTGGGACAGGGGGCAATGAGCAGTACTTC	CASSFIGTGGNEQYF
TRBV27	TRBJ1-1	.	.	12	TGTGCCAGCAGTACCGGACAGACCAACGCTTTCTTT	CASSTGQTNAFF
TRBV5-6	TRBJ2-7	.	.	17	TGTGCCAGCAGCTTGGAAGGACTGACAGGGACTCCGCAAGAGCAGTACTTC	CASSLEGLTGTPQEQYF